This T cell receptor (beta chain) was documented in a study of preoperative IRX-2 immunotherapy in early breast cancer. Produced via immunoSEQ multiplex PCR; TCRdb's table is partial and in-frame only. The table includes 20,000 to 30,000 clones, approximately 84% detected once. The treatment is: preoperative locoregional IRX-2 cytokine immunotherapy. Germline-derived CDR1 and CDR2 are SGHNT and YENEEA. The CDR3 is made up of 17 amino acids. V gave up 3 bases and J gave up 2 bases; unmatched junction bases: 9. The sample in question was lymph node tissue, obtained before IRX-2 immunotherapy. This TCR was recovered from a human donor with breast cancer. The chain has TRBV11-3 and TRBJ1-3; the match to TRBD1 covers 8 bases. The CDR3 DNA is TGTGCCAGCAGCTTTACCACGGGACAGGTAGCTGGAAACACCATATATTTT. Encoded protein: CASSFTTGQVAGNTIYF.